Following are 6 T cell receptor beta chains from one sample sequenced in a study of T cell repertoires in cytomegalovirus infection. A single record per CDR3 protein comes from TCRdb applying MiXCR to the reads. The sample carries approximately 490,000 distinct CDR3 sequences, over 9% recorded once. Sequenced material: PBMCs. All receptors derive from a human donor in good health (CMV status not recorded). Some clones in this sample may be carry-over from other donors' samples.

This clonotype was seen many times. J is TRBJ1-1 and V is TRBV10-3; 7 nucleotides match TRBD1. The CDR3 consists of 13 residues. V shed 5 bases, J shed 7 bases, and the junction held 7 bases outside the gene matches. The germline gives CDR1 ENHRY, CDR2 SYGVKD. CDR3 coding DNA: TGTGCCATCAGTAACGACAGGGAGGGTGAAGCTTTCTTT. Translation gives CAISNDREGEAFF.

This clonotype has at least ten counts. The rearrangement joins TRBV12-3 or TRBV12-4 to TRBJ2-7; 12 bases match TRBD1. With 2 bases clipped from V and 7 bases from J, the junction kept 9 bases outside the gene matches. This CDR3 is 16 amino acids long. CDR3 bases: TGTGCCAGCAGTTTAAGGTTGGGACAGGGGGCGTGGGAGCAGTACTTC. Translated, it gives CASSLRLGQGAWEQYF.

This clonotype appeared many times. V is TRBV14 and J is TRBJ1-2, with unresolved D. The germline V gene has CDR1 SGHDN and CDR2 FVKESK. CDR3 length: 15 residues. Trimming left V 0 bases short and J 6 bases short, with 14 bases between. CDR3 in amino acids: CASSQDDPLAHGYTF. CDR3 coding DNA: TGTGCCAGCAGCCAAGACGACCCGTTGGCCCATGGCTACACCTTC.

This clonotype was seen ten or more times. CDR3 sequence: CASSFLGGGELFF. CDR3 bases: TGTGCCAGCAGCTTTCTGGGAGGCGGGGAGCTGTTTTTT. V gene TRBV11-2 combines with J gene TRBJ2-2, with a possible D match to TRBD2 (6 bases). Germline assignment: CDR1 SGHAT and CDR2 FQNNGV. Trimming pared 3 bases from V and 7 bases from J, leaving 9 bases between. This CDR3 is built from 13 residues.

Many counts were recorded for this clonotype. The chain combines TRBV10-3 with TRBJ1-1, with D unresolved. The CDR3 contains 14 residues. Germline CDR1 and CDR2: ENHRY and SYGVKD. Trimming cost V 6 bases and J 5 bases, with 16 bases left between them. The CDR3 region is CAISSSVGGTEAFF. Here the CDR3 DNA reads TGTGCCATCAGCTCCTCAGTTGGAGGTACTGAAGCTTTCTTT.

This clonotype was seen a few times. This chain links TRBV9 with TRBJ2-1, with D possibly being TRBD2 (7 bases). The CDR3 spans 14 residues. The germline V gene has CDR1 SGDLS and CDR2 YYNGEE. With 4 bases removed from V and 7 bases from J, the gap between germline ends came to 15 bases. Written as DNA, the CDR3 is TGTGCCAGCAGCCCCGGGAGGAGGGGGAATGAGCAGTTCTTC. This encodes CASSPGRRGNEQFF. The full variable domain, with the rest looked up from reference TRBV9 and TRBJ2-1, is DSGVTQTPKHLITATGQRVTLRCSPRSGDLSVYWYQQSLDQGLQFLIQYYNGEERAKGNILERFSAQQFPDLHSELNLSSLELGDSALYFCASSPGRRGNEQFFGPGTRLTVL.